Listed here are 2 T cell receptor beta chains from one sample, sequenced in a study of CD8+CD57+ T cells in acquired aplastic anemia. Genomic DNA, serving as template, underwent TCR beta VDJ and CDR3 profiling. TCRdb redid the calling of the reads with MiXCR, one entry per CDR3 protein. Of about 160,000 distinct CDR3 sequences in the sample, 40% to 60% are singletons; the top ten hold under 35%. Sequenced patients had shown CD8+CD57+ cell expansion by flow cytometry. Sequencing input: sorted CD4+, CD8+, or CD8+CD57+ T cells (not recorded which) from PBMCs. The receptors derive from a human donor with aplastic anemia.

This clonotype was detected only once. The rearrangement uses TRBV7-2 and TRBJ2-7, with D maybe TRBD2 (7 bases). The CDR3 has 15 residues. The V end lost 5 bases, the J end lost 2 bases, and 16 bases lay between the germline ends. Germline V gives CDR1 SGHTA, CDR2 FQGNSA. The CDR3 loop is CASSPTGGTTYEQYF. The CDR3 region has the DNA TGTGCCAGCAGCCCAACCGGGGGGACAACCTACGAGCAGTACTTC.

V usage is TRBV15 and J usage is TRBJ1-1, with unresolved D. The V end lost 5 bases, the J end lost 11 bases, and 15 bases lay between the germline ends. Germline CDR1 and CDR2: LNHNV and YYDKDF (reference sequence). CDR3 length equals 12 residues. The CDR3 DNA reads as TGTGCCACCAGCGGAACGGCAGGACCGGCTTTCTTT. It encodes CATSGTAGPAFF.